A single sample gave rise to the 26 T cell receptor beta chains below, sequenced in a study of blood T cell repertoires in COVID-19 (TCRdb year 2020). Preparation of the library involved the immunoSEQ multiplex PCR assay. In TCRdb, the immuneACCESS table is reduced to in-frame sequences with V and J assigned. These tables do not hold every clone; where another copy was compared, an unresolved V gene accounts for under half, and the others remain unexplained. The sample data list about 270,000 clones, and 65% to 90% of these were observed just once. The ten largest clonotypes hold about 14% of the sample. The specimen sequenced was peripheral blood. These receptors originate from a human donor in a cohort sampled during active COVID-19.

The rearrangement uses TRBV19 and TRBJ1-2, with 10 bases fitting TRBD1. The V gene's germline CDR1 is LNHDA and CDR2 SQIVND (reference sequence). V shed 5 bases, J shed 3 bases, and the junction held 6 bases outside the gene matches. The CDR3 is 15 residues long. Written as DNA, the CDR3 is TGTGCCAGTAGTCTCCGAGGACAGGGGGACTATGGCTACACCTTC. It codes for CASSLRGQGDYGYTF.

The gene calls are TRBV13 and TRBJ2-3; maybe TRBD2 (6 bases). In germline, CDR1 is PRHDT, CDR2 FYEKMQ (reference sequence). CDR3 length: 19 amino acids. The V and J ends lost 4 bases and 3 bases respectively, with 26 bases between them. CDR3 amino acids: CASSSSIGGGRGITDTQYF. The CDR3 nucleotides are TGTGCCAGCAGCTCCTCCATAGGTGGAGGGAGAGGCATTACAGATACGCAGTATTTT.

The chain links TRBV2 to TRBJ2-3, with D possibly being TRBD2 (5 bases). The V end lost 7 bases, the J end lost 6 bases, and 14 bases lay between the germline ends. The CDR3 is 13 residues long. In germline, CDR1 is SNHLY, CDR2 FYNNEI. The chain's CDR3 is CASNLNPGDTQYF. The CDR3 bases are TGTGCCAGCAATCTGAACCCGGGGGATACGCAGTATTTT.

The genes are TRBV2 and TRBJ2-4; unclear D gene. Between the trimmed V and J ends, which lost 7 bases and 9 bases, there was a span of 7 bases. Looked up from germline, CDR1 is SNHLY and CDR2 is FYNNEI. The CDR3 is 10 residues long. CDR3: CASKNGIQYF. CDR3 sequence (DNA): TGTGCCAGCAAAAACGGCATTCAGTACTTC.

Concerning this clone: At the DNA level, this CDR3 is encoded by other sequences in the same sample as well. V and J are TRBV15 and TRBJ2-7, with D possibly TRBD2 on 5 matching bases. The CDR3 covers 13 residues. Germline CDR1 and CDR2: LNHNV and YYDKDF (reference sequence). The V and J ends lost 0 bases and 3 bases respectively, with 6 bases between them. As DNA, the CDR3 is TGTGCCACCAGCAGAGATCGGGACTACGAGCAGTACTTC. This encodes CATSRDRDYEQYF. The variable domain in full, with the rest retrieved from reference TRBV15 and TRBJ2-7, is DAMVIQNPRYQVTQFGKPVTLSCSQTLNHNVMYWYQQKSSQAPKLLFHYYDKDFNNEADTPDNFQSRRPNTSFCFLDIRSPGLGDTAMYLCATSRDRDYEQYFGPGTRLTVT.

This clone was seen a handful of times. DNA of the CDR3: TGTGCCAGCAGGGGACAGGAGAGCAATCAGCCCCAGCATTTT. This encodes CASRGQESNQPQHF. This chain uses TRBV19 with TRBJ1-5; 8 bases align to TRBD1. The germline gives CDR1 LNHDA, CDR2 SQIVND (reference sequence). This CDR3 has 14 residues. V lost 9 bases to trimming and J lost 1 base; unmatched junction nucleotides: 5. Using reference TRBV19 and TRBJ1-5 for the parts outside the CDR3, the full variable domain is DGGITQSPKYLFRKEGQNVTLSCEQNLNHDAMYWYRQDPGQGLRLIYYSQIVNDFQKGDIAEGYSVSREKKESFPLTVTSAQKNPTAFYLCASRGQESNQPQHFGDGTRLSIL.

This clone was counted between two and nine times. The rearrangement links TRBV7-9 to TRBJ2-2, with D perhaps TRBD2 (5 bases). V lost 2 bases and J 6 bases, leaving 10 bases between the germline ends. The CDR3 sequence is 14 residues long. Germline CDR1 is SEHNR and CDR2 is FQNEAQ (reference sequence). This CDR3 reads CASSLRGVAGELFF. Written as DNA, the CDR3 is TGTGCCAGCAGCTTACGGGGTGTGGCCGGGGAGCTGTTTTTT. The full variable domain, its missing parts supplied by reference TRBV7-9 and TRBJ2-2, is DTGVSQNPRHKITKRGQNVTFRCDPISEHNRLYWYRQTLGQGPEFLTYFQNEAQLEKSRLLSDRFSAERPKGSFSTLEIQRTEQGDSAMYLCASSLRGVAGELFFGEGSRLTVL.

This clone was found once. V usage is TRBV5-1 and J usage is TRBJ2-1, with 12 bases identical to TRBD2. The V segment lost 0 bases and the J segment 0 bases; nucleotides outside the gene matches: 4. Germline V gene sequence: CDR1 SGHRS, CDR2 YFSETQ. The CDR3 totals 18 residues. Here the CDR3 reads CASSLGTSGDLSYNEQFF. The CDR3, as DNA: TGCGCCAGCAGCTTGGGGACTAGCGGGGATCTCTCCTACAATGAGCAGTTCTTC.

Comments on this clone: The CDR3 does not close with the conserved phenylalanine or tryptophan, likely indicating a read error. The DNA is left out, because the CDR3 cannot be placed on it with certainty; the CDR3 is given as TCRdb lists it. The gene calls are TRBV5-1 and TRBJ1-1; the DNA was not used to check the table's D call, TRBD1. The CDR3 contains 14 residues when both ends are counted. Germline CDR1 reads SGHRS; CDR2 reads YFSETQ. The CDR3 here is CASSANRDRGATVY.

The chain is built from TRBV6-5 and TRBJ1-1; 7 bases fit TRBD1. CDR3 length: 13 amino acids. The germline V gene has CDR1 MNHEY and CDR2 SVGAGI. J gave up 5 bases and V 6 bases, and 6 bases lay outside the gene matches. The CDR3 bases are TGTGCCAGCAGACTGGGACAGAGTACTGAAGCTTTCTTT. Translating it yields CASRLGQSTEAFF.

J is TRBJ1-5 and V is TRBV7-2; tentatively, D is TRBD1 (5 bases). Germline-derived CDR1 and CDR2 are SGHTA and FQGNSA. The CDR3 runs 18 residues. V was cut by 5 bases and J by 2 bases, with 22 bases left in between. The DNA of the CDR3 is TGTGCCAGCAGCCTGAAGGGCCTACCTTGGGGCGGCAATCAGCCCCAGCATTTT. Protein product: CASSLKGLPWGGNQPQHF.

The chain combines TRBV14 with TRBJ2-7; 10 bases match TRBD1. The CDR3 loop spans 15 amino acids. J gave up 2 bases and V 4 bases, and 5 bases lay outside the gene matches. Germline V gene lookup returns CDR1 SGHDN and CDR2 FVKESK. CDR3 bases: TGTGCCAGCAGCCCGATGGGGACAGGGGCCTACGAGCAGTACTTC. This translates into CASSPMGTGAYEQYF.

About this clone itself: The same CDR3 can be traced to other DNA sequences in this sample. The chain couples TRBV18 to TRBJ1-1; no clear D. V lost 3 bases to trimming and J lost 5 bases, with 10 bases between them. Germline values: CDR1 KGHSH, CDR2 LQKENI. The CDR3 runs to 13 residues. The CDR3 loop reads CASSPGQSTEAFF. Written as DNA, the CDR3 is TGTGCCAGCTCACCTGGGCAGTCAACTGAAGCTTTCTTT.

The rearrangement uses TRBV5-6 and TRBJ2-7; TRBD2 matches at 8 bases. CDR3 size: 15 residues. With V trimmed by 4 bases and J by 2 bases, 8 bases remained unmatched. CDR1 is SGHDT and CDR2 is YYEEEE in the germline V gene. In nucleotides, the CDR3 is TGTGCCAGCAGCCCTAGGGAGCGGGAGCCCTACGAGCAGTACTTC. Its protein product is CASSPREREPYEQYF.

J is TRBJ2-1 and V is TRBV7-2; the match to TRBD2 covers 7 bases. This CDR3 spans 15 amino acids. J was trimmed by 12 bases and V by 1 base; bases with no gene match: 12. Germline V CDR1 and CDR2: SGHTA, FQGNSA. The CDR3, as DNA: TGTGCCAGCAGCTTAGGGGGCCCTACTAGCGCGTCGCAGTTCTTC. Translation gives CASSLGGPTSASQFF.

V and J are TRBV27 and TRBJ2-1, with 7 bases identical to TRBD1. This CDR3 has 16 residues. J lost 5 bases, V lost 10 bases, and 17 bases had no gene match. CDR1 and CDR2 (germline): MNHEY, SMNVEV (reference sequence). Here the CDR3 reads CATTGAGFGVNNEQFF. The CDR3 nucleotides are TGTGCCACTACAGGGGCAGGCTTTGGGGTCAACAATGAGCAGTTCTTC.

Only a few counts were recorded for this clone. In DNA form, the CDR3 reads TGTGCCACCCGAACAGGTTCTGGAAACACCATATATTTT. Translation: CATRTGSGNTIYF. The chain couples TRBV12-3 or TRBV12-4 to TRBJ1-3; TRBD1 is a possible D gene (5 bases). The CDR3 contains 13 residues. Between the trimmed V and J ends, which lost 10 bases and 1 base, there was a span of 11 bases.

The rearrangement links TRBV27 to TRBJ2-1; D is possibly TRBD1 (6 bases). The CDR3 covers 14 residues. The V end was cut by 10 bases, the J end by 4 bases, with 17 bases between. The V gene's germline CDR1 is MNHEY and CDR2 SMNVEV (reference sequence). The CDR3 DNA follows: TGTGCCACCTCAAGGGGGTTGTCTTACAATGAGCAGTTCTTC. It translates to CATSRGLSYNEQFF.

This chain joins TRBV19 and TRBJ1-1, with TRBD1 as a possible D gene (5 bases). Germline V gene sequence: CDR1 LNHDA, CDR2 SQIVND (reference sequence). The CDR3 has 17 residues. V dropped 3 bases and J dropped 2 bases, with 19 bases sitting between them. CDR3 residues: CASSIPTTRGGNTEAFF. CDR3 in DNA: TGTGCCAGTAGTATTCCTACGACGCGGGGGGGAAACACTGAAGCTTTCTTT.

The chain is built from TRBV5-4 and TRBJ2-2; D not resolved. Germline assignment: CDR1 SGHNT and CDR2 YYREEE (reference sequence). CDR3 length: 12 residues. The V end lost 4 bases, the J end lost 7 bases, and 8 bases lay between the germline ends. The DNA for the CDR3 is TGTGCCAGCAGCAACTCCATCGGGGAGCTGTTTTTT. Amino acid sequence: CASSNSIGELFF.

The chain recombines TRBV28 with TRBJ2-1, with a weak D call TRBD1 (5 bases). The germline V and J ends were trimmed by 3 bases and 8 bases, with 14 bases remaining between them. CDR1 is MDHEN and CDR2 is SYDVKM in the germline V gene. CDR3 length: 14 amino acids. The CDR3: CASSLSGARDEQFF. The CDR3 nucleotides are TGTGCCAGCAGTTTGAGTGGGGCCAGGGATGAGCAGTTCTTC.

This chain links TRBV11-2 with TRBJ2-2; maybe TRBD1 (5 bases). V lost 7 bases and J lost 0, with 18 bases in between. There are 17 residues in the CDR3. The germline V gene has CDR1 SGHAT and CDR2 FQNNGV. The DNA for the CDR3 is TGTGCCAGCACCTGGGTATCACGACAGACGAACACCGGGGAGCTGTTTTTT. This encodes CASTWVSRQTNTGELFF. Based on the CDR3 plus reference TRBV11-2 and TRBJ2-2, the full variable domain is EAGVAQSPRYKIIEKRQSVAFWCNPISGHATLYWYQQILGQGPKLLIQFQNNGVVDDSQLPKDRFSAERLKGVDSTLKIQPAKLEDSAVYLCASTWVSRQTNTGELFFGEGSRLTVL.

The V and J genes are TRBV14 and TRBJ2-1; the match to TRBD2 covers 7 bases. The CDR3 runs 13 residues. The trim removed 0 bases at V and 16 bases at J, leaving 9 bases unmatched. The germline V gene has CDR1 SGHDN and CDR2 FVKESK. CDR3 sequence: CASSQDGSGPSFF. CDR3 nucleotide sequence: TGTGCCAGCAGCCAAGATGGTAGCGGGCCATCTTTCTTC.

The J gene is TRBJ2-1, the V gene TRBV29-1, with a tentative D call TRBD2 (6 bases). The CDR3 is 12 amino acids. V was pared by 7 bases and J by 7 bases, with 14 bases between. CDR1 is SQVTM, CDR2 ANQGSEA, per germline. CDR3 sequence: CSAAGGSNEQFF. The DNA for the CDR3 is TGCAGCGCCGCCGGGGGTTCTAATGAGCAGTTCTTC.

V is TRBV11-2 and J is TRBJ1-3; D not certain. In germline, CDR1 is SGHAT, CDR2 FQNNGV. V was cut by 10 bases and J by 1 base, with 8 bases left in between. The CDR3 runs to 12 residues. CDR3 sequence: CAILRSGNTIYF. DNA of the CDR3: TGTGCCATCCTCCGGTCTGGAAACACCATATATTTT.

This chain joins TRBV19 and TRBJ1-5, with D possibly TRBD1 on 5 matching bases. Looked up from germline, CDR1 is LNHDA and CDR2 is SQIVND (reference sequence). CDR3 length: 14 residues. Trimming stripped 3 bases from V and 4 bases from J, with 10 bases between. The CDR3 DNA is TGTGCCAGTAGTATTATCGGGGGGAATCAGCCCCAGCATTTT. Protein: CASSIIGGNQPQHF.